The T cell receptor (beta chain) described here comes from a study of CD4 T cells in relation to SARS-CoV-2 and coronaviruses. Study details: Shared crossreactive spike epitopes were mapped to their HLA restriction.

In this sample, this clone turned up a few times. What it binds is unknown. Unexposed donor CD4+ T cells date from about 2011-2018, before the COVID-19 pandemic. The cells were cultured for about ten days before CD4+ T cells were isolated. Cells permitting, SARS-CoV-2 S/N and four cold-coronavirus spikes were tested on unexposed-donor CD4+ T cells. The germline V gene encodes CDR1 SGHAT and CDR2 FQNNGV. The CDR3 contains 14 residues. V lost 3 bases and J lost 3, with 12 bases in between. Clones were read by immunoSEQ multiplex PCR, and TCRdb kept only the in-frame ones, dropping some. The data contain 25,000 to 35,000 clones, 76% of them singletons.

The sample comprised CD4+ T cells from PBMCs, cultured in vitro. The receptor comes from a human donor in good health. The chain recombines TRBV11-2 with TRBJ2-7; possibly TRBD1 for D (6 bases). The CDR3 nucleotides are TGTGCCAGCAGCTTGGACAGCCTGGACTACGAGCAGTACTTC. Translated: CASSLDSLDYEQYF.